This entry describes one T cell receptor beta chain. There is no known antigen for this receptor. Base qualities are missing; no much larger clone stands one base away. As encoded in the germline V gene, CDR1 is SGDLS while CDR2 is YYNGEE. The CDR3 measures 19 amino acids from cysteine to phenylalanine. Just the 57-base CDR3 DNA is kept, in frame starting at base 1. The junction shows trimming of 2 bases on V and 2 bases on J, and the gene matches do not reach 11 bases of it. Donors formed part of the validation cohort, which comprised over a hundred subjects and was distinct from the first cohort of 666 subjects. This specimen belongs to a study of cytomegalovirus exposure and HLA in healthy donors (dated by TCRdb to 2016 to 2017). Describing the broader study: According to a later analysis, the roughly 120 validation repertoires were produced on the same platform as the approximately 610 repertoires of the first cohort. The study was designed to test whether signatures of past pathogen exposure could be identified by cataloging public T cell receptors. Along with the approximately 650-subject first cohort, a separate validation cohort of around 120 different subjects was used. High-throughput TCR immunosequencing, statistical association of individual TCRs with disease status, and machine learning were combined to predict cytomegalovirus infection status. Results the study describes overall, beyond this receptor: According to the authors, the approach could potentially be generalized to other disease states and immunological phenotypes. A later analysis lacked HLA typing for the validation cohort, so it scored co-occurrence in that cohort across all 120 repertoires. In the study, about 150 TCR beta chains were listed as associated with cytomegalovirus. While some public TCRs were present in many individuals, most TCR sequences turned up only very rarely across donors. In a later analysis, TCRs clustered in the first cohort were found to also tend to co-occur in the roughly 130 validation repertoires, with approximately 93% of cluster scores above 0. In vitro tests confirmed that a few of the cytomegalovirus-associated TCR beta chains recognize cytomegalovirus antigens. The classifier was reported to diagnose cytomegalovirus status with high specificity and sensitivity in both the original cohort and the validation cohort.

Library preparation was by the immunoSEQ multiplex PCR assay. The source study handled its data this way. A statistical classification framework was built to diagnose cytomegalovirus status from the catalog of TCR beta chain sequences. In its TCRdb copy, this immuneACCESS table keeps in-frame sequences only and misses some clones. Where compared with another copy, unresolved V genes explain less than half of these, and the others have no known cause. For V, J and clone size, that table is used; D and trimming come from the DNA. The sample profile shows some 120,000 clones; over 90% of them were found once. Approximately 1.2% of the sample is taken by the ten largest.

The TCR originated in a woman between 18 and 29 years old in good health and CMV-seronegative. Recombination connected TRBV9 to TRBJ2-6, and 9 junctional nucleotides match TRBD1. Sequenced: PBMCs. The CDR3 region: CASSVLGGQGSAGANVLTF. The nucleotide sequence reads TGTGCCAGCAGCGTCCTAGGGGGACAGGGATCTGCTGGGGCCAACGTCCTGACTTTC.